This is a list of T cell receptor beta chains from one sample in a study of OX40 agonist ivuxolimab in advanced cancers. Assay used: immunoSEQ multiplex PCR; TCRdb lists only in-frame clones, some missing. The sample has 70,000 to 95,000 clones, 84% seen once. The sample here was CD4+ or CD8+ T cells sorted from blood, taken in a trial of the OX40 agonist ivuxolimab. These receptors were collected from an adult with an advanced solid tumor such as melanoma, head and neck, liver or kidney cancer. The CDR3 runs from the conserved cysteine through the conserved F or W. Each record gives: J gene, V gene, clone size, D gene, CDR3 DNA, CDR3 protein. D genes are given only for firm matches. Clone size appears in some rows only: once, few, many, or a class for an expanded clone.

>TRBJ2-1|TRBV7-9|.|TRBD2
TGTGCCAGCAGCTTAGGTAGCGGGGGGAGCTACAATGAGCAGTTCTTC
CASSLGSGGSYNEQFF
>TRBJ1-1|TRBV4-3|.|.
TGCGCCAGCAGCCGGGGCGGGGGCATGGCTGAAGCTTTCTTT
CASSRGGGMAEAFF
>TRBJ1-2|TRBV7-2|.|.
TGTGCCAGCAGTTCAGGGTTTGGCTACACCTTC
CASSSGFGYTF
>TRBJ2-3|TRBV4-3|.|.
TGCGCCAGCAGCTCCGGGACATTTGGCACAGATACGCAGTATTTT
CASSSGTFGTDTQYF
>TRBJ1-4|TRBV15|.|.
TGTGCCACCAGCAGAGAGTATCAGGGAGCAACTAATGAAAAACTGTTTTTT
CATSREYQGATNEKLFF
>TRBJ1-4|TRBV11-2|.|TRBD1
TGTGCCAGCAGCTTAGGGGTGGGACAGGGAAAACTGTTTTTT
CASSLGVGQGKLFF
>TRBJ1-5|TRBV6-6|.|.
TGTGCCAGCAGTTCGGGGCGAGGCCAGCCCCAGCATTTT
CASSSGRGQPQHF
>TRBJ1-5|TRBV2|few|.
TGTGCCAGCAAGGGAACAGGACATGACAATCAGCCCCAGCATTTT
CASKGTGHDNQPQHF
>TRBJ1-4|TRBV28|.|TRBD1
TGTGCCAGCAGTTCGGGACAGGGCCCTAATGAAAAACTGTTTTTT
CASSSGQGPNEKLFF
>TRBJ1-4|TRBV11-3|.|TRBD1
TGTGCCAGCAGATCACCACTAGGGGGCGGAAATGAAAAACTGTTTTTT
CASRSPLGGGNEKLFF
>TRBJ1-4|TRBV4-2|.|TRBD1
TGTGCCAGCAGCCAAAAGTTGAAAGGGGGACAGGGTGAAGAAAAACTGTTTTTT
CASSQKLKGGQGEEKLFF
>TRBJ2-3|TRBV18|.|.
TGTGCCAGCTCCCTGCTAGCAGATACGCAGTATTTT
CASSLLADTQYF
>TRBJ2-7|TRBV7-8|.|.
TGTGCCAGCAGCTTAGACAGGGTCTTCGAGCAGTACTTC
CASSLDRVFEQYF
>TRBJ1-4|TRBV28|.|TRBD1
TGTGCCAGCAGTCCAGGGGGAAGCCCCGAAAAACTGTTTTTT
CASSPGGSPEKLFF
>TRBJ2-5|TRBV14|.|TRBD1
TGTGCCAGCAGCCTCGAACAGGGGCTGATCCAAGAGACCCAGTACTTC
CASSLEQGLIQETQYF
>TRBJ2-7|TRBV28|.|.
TGTGCCAGCAGTTTGACCGGAAGCTCCTACGAGCAGTACTTC
CASSLTGSSYEQYF
>TRBJ2-7|TRBV6-5|.|TRBD1
TGTGCCAGCAGCCTGACAGGGTGGGTCGAGCAGTACTTC
CASSLTGWVEQYF
>TRBJ1-2|TRBV5-4|.|.
TGTGCCAGCAGCTCCGAACGGGACACTACTAACTATGGCTACACCTTC
CASSSERDTTNYGYTF
>TRBJ1-4|TRBV7-9|.|.
TGTGCCAGCAGCTATTCGGACGGGAATGAAAAACTGTTTTTT
CASSYSDGNEKLFF
>TRBJ2-6|TRBV28|.|.
TGTGCCAGCAGTGCGGACAGCTCTGGGGCCAACGTCCTGACTTTC
CASSADSSGANVLTF
>TRBJ1-6|TRBV10-3|.|TRBD1
TGTGCCATCAGTACAGGGGGCCGGAATAATTCACCCCTCCACTTT
CAISTGGRNNSPLHF
>TRBJ2-5|TRBV20-1|.|.
TGCAGTGCTAGTTCGGGAGCGACCCAGTACTTC
CSASSGATQYF
>TRBJ2-1|TRBV19|.|TRBD2
TGTGCCACTAGCGGGGGGGCCTACAATGAGCAGTTCTTC
CATSGGAYNEQFF
>TRBJ2-2|TRBV18|.|.
TGTGCCAGCTCACCACCCTGGCGACAGTACACCGGGGAGCTGTTTTTT
CASSPPWRQYTGELFF
>TRBJ2-2|TRBV2|.|.
TGTGCCAGCAGTGAAGCGTTCGGGAACACCGGGGAGCTGTTTTTT
CASSEAFGNTGELFF
>TRBJ1-5|TRBV2|.|.
TGTGCCAGTAGTGAATGGGCTAGCAATCAGCCCCAGCATTTT
CASSEWASNQPQHF
>TRBJ1-3|TRBV7-2|.|.
TGTGCCAGCAGCTTATCTTGGGAAAACACCATATATTTT
CASSLSWENTIYF
>TRBJ2-3|TRBV18|.|.
TGTGCCAGCTCACCTCGTACAGATACGCAGTATTTT
CASSPRTDTQYF
>TRBJ2-3|TRBV7-3|.|TRBD1
TGTGCCAGCAGCTCGGGACAGGGCTTCGGGTCGGATACGCAGTATTTT
CASSSGQGFGSDTQYF
>TRBJ1-3|TRBV2|.|.
TGTGCCAGCAGTGAGGGCAGGGCGGCCGGAAACACCATATATTTT
CASSEGRAAGNTIYF
>TRBJ1-1|TRBV18|.|.
TGTGCCAGCTCACAGGGCGAGGACACTGAAGCTTTCTTT
CASSQGEDTEAFF
>TRBJ2-3|TRBV4-2|.|.
TGTGCCAGCAGCCAAGAACGAACGGGGGCTTCCACAGATACGCAGTATTTT
CASSQERTGASTDTQYF
>TRBJ2-3|TRBV7-6|.|TRBD2
TGTGCCAGCAGCTTAGTCTCGAGCGGGGAATACACAGATACGCAGTATTTT
CASSLVSSGEYTDTQYF
>TRBJ1-6|TRBV2|few|.
TGTGCCAGCAGTCTCCGGGCCACATCACCCCTCCACTTT
CASSLRATSPLHF
>TRBJ2-1|TRBV7-8|once|TRBD2
TGTGCCAGCAGCTTAGGAACGGGGGGCTCCTACAATGAGCAGTTCTTC
CASSLGTGGSYNEQFF
>TRBJ2-1|TRBV15|.|TRBD1
TGTGCCACCAGCAGGGGAGACAGGGGATATGAGCAGTTCTTC
CATSRGDRGYEQFF
>TRBJ2-2|TRBV21-1|.|.
TGTGCCAGCAGTTTTCTAGCGGGGGGGACCGGGGAGCTGTTTTTT
CASSFLAGGTGELFF
>TRBJ1-1|TRBV28|.|TRBD1
TGTGCCAGCAGTCCGATAGGGGGCAGAACAGCGAACACTGAAGCTTTCTTT
CASSPIGGRTANTEAFF
>TRBJ1-2|TRBV11-2|.|.
TGTGCCAGCAGCCCACGGGCAGGGGCGGGCTATGGCTACACCTTC
CASSPRAGAGYGYTF
>TRBJ2-5|TRBV7-2|once|TRBD2
TGTGCCAGCACGGGGGTGAGCGGGGGATCCCAAGAGACCCAGTACTTC
CASTGVSGGSQETQYF
>TRBJ2-3|TRBV19|.|TRBD1
TGTGCCAGTAGTATTCGGACAGGTACTAGCACAGATACGCAGTATTTT
CASSIRTGTSTDTQYF
>TRBJ1-4|TRBV19|.|.
TGTGCCAGTAGGCCTCCCGGGGGCGAATGGGAAAAACTGTTTTTT
CASRPPGGEWEKLFF
>TRBJ1-4|TRBV2|.|.
TGTGCCAGCAGGGAGGGGGGGCGACGCGAAAAACTGTTTTTT
CASREGGRREKLFF
>TRBJ2-7|TRBV7-9|.|.
TGTGCCAGCAGCTTAGAGGTGGTGGGCGAGCAGTACTTC
CASSLEVVGEQYF
>TRBJ1-1|TRBV19|.|.
TGTGCCGTTACCTTCGACCTTTACTCCACTGAAGCTTTCTTT
CAVTFDLYSTEAFF
>TRBJ2-3|TRBV11-1|.|TRBD2
TGTGCCAGCAGCTTAGAATTTTACGGCGGGGGGCTGGATACGCAGTATTTT
CASSLEFYGGGLDTQYF
>TRBJ1-6|TRBV5-1|.|TRBD1
TGCGCCAGCAGCTTGAGGGACAGTGGAAATAATTCACCCCTCCACTTT
CASSLRDSGNNSPLHF
>TRBJ1-4|TRBV25-1|.|.
TGTGCCAGCAGTGAATGGACAGCCTATAATGAAAAACTGTTTTTT
CASSEWTAYNEKLFF
>TRBJ2-2|TRBV6-6|.|.
TGTGCCAGCAGACGAGGGACCGACGCGAACACCGGGGAGCTGTTTTTT
CASRRGTDANTGELFF
>TRBJ1-3|TRBV11-2|.|.
TGTGCCAGCAGCCGCCTAGGCCAAACTGGAAACACCATATATTTT
CASSRLGQTGNTIYF
>TRBJ1-3|TRBV6-6|.|TRBD1
TGTGCCAGCAGTTTTCAGGGGGCGCGGGGAAACACCATATATTTT
CASSFQGARGNTIYF
>TRBJ2-7|TRBV21-1|once|.
TGTGCCAGCAGCAACCCCCCTGGGGTATGGGGATACGAGCAGTACTTC
CASSNPPGVWGYEQYF
>TRBJ1-4|TRBV7-9|.|.
TGTGCCAGCAGCCCACACGGGGGGTCTAATGAAAAACTGTTTTTT
CASSPHGGSNEKLFF
>TRBJ2-3|TRBV5-8|.|.
TGTGCCAGCAGCTTGGCCCGGACTACCACAGATACGCAGTATTTT
CASSLARTTTDTQYF
>TRBJ2-1|TRBV12-5|.|TRBD1
TGTGCTAGTGGTCTGACAGGGGTAGCCTACAATGAGCAGTTCTTC
CASGLTGVAYNEQFF
>TRBJ2-2|TRBV7-8|few|.
TGTGCCAGCAGCATTGACAGTACCGGGGAGCTGTTTTTT
CASSIDSTGELFF
>TRBJ1-1|TRBV5-6|few|.
TGTGCCAGCAGCTTGGGGACGAACACTGAAGCTTTCTTT
CASSLGTNTEAFF
>TRBJ2-2|TRBV5-5|.|TRBD1
TGTGCCAGCAGCGCGCCGGGACAGGTTGATTCCGGGGAGCTGTTTTTT
CASSAPGQVDSGELFF
>TRBJ1-2|TRBV5-4|.|TRBD1
TGTGCCAGCAGCTTGGCGGGGACAGGATATAACTATGGCTACACCTTC
CASSLAGTGYNYGYTF
>TRBJ2-3|TRBV7-3|once|TRBD2
TGTGCCAGCAGCTTAACGTTTAGCGGGGGCACAGATACGCAGTATTTT
CASSLTFSGGTDTQYF